This is a list of T cell receptor beta chains from one sample in a study of T cell responses to AZD1222 COVID-19 vaccine. Clones were read by immunoSEQ multiplex PCR, and TCRdb kept only the in-frame ones, dropping some. Of 110,000 to 150,000 clones listed, around nine tenths were seen once; the top ten hold 3% to 3.5%. This specimen was peripheral blood, taken 28 days after the second AZD1222 dose. The source is an adult who received the AZD1222 COVID-19 vaccine. The CDR3 runs from the conserved cysteine through the conserved F or W. Not every row has a clone size; where given, it reads once, few, many or a size class.

CDR3aa | j_gene | v_gene | abundance
CASRRRLAPYNEQFF | TRBJ2-1 | TRBV28 | NA
CASSPKSNEQFF | TRBJ2-1 | TRBV7-8 | NA
CASSLTRDRGSPLHF | TRBJ1-6 | TRBV7-9 | NA
CASSYPGQGSTDTQYF | TRBJ2-3 | TRBV5-4 | once
CASSSVGSSMNTEAFF | TRBJ1-1 | TRBV7-9 | NA
CASSQYQGGPNEQFF | TRBJ2-1 | TRBV14 | few
CASSWPGAGGKSSYEQYF | TRBJ2-7 | TRBV5-1 | NA
CSVEVNTDTQYF | TRBJ2-3 | TRBV29-1 | NA
CASSWDIGSGINYGYTF | TRBJ1-2 | TRBV5-6 | NA
CASSSIPGGSYNEQFF | TRBJ2-1 | TRBV6-5 | NA
CASTTGVSGTQYF | TRBJ2-5 | TRBV11-1 | NA
CASSGQGSGANVLTF | TRBJ2-6 | TRBV5-1 | NA
CARGTGGNTGELFF | TRBJ2-2 | TRBV23-1 | few
CASSLGGSSYNSPLHF | TRBJ1-6 | TRBV5-1 | NA
CASTLGQGVAESSPLHF | TRBJ1-6 | TRBV28 | NA
CASSFGQNQPQHF | TRBJ1-5 | TRBV5-6 | few
CASSQNLQAYGYTF | TRBJ1-2 | TRBV6-5 | NA
CASSSWTGGTDGYTF | TRBJ1-2 | TRBV3-1/TRBV3-2 | NA
CASSLDPANVNPPGFFKNTEAFF | TRBJ1-1 | TRBV11-3 | NA
CASSLDRVGYTF | TRBJ1-2 | TRBV7-3 | NA
CASSGEILETQYF | TRBJ2-5 | TRBV19 | NA
CASSYQGARFAGELFF | TRBJ2-2 | TRBV28 | NA
CASSRLGETQYF | TRBJ2-5 | TRBV6-2/TRBV6-3 | NA
CASSQDWDYGYTF | TRBJ1-2 | TRBV4-3 | NA
CASSLLQGAQSGYTF | TRBJ1-2 | TRBV5-1 | NA
CASSLVPNRGAGSVTEAFF | TRBJ1-1 | TRBV5-1 | NA